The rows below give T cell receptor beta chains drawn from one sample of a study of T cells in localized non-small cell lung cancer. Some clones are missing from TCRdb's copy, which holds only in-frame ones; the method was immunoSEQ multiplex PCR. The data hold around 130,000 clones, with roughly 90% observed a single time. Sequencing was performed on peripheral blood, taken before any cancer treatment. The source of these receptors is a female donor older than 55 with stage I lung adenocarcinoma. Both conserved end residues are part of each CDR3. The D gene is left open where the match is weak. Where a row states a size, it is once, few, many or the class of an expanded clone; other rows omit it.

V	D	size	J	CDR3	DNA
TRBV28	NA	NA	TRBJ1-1	CASSYAVNTEAFF	TGTGCCAGCAGTTATGCGGTGAACACTGAAGCTTTCTTT
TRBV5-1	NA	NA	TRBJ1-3	CASGDGISGNTIYF	TGCGCCAGCGGGGACGGCATCTCTGGAAACACCATATATTTT
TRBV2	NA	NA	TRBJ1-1	CASSPTPTEAFF	TGTGCCAGCAGTCCGACCCCCACTGAAGCTTTCTTT
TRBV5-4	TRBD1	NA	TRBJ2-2	CASSSPGTGGPGELFF	TGTGCCAGCAGCTCGCCCGGGACAGGGGGCCCCGGGGAGCTGTTTTTT
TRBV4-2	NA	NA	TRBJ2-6	CASSSRGNAGLGSGANVLTF	TGTGCCAGCAGCTCAAGGGGGAACGCAGGCCTTGGATCTGGGGCCAACGTCCTGACTTTC
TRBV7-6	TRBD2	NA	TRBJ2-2	CASSPSGNTGELFF	TGTGCCAGCAGCCCTAGCGGAAACACCGGGGAGCTGTTTTTT
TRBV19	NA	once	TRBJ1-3	CASSVSSGNTIYF	TGTGCCAGTAGTGTGAGCTCTGGAAACACCATATATTTT
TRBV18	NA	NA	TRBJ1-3	CASSPPTDSGNTIYF	TGTGCCAGCTCACCCCCGACGGACTCTGGAAACACCATATATTTT
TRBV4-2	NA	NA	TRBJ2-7	CASSQGIVQYF	TGTGCCAGCAGCCAAGGGATAGTGCAGTACTTC
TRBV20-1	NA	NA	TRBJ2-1	CSAIWNDEQFF	TGCAGTGCTATCTGGAATGATGAGCAGTTCTTC
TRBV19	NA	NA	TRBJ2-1	CASSIRLYNEQFF	TGTGCCAGTAGTATTCGTCTTTACAATGAGCAGTTCTTC
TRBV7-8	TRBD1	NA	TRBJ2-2	CASRAGQGGGELFF	TGTGCCAGCAGAGCTGGACAGGGAGGCGGGGAGCTGTTTTTT
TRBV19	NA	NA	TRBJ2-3	CASSQWEPDTQYF	TGTGCCAGTTCCCAGTGGGAGCCAGATACGCAGTATTTT
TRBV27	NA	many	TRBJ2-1	CASSFLSGEQFF	TGTGCCAGCAGTTTCCTCTCGGGAGAGCAGTTCTTC
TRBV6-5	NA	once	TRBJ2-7	CASSSYSRGEQYF	TGTGCCAGCAGTTCTTACAGCCGTGGAGAGCAGTACTTC
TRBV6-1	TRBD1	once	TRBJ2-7	CASRRGQGVAGQYF	TGTGCCAGCAGGAGGGGACAGGGGGTTGCGGGGCAGTACTTC
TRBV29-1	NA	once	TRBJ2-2	CSVLGGYNTGELFF	TGCAGCGTTTTGGGGGGCTACAACACCGGGGAGCTGTTTTTT
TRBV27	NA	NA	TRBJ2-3	CASSLSGNTQYF	TGTGCCAGCAGTTTAAGCGGAAATACGCAGTATTTT
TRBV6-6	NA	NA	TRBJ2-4	CASSPTDRGRGYF	TGTGCCAGCAGTCCAACAGACCGGGGCCGGGGGTACTTC
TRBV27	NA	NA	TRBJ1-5	CASSSYARNQPQHF	TGTGCCAGCAGTTCGTATGCCCGCAATCAGCCCCAGCATTTT